The T cell receptor (beta chain) described here comes from a study of blood T cell repertoires in COVID-19. Study-level information: Material from acute and convalescent COVID-19 was sourced from the United States, Italy and Spain. Sources were T cells, B-cell-depleted T cells, or PBMCs; the material itself was cDNA or gDNA.

Study processing details: Amplification of reference gene primers provided the estimated nucleated cell counts. Sequencing used immunoSEQ multiplex PCR; TCRdb keeps in-frame clones, though not all of them. V, J and clone size are taken as reported in that table, and D and trimming were inferred from the DNA itself. The table records around 20,000 clones, roughly nine tenths of them present only once. This clone appeared a few times. Looked up from germline, CDR1 is LNHDA and CDR2 is SQIVND (reference sequence). This CDR3 has 14 amino acids. The ends were cut back, 8 bases at V and 7 bases at J, with 15 bases in the middle.

The source of this sequence is a human donor with active COVID-19. The donor label of this sample is uncertain. Material for sequencing was peripheral blood. The chain is built from TRBV19 and TRBJ1-6; D remains unclear. In nucleotides, the CDR3 is TGTGCCAGTTGGAGTGGATCTTTCAATTCACCCCTCCACTTT. Residues: CASWSGSFNSPLHF.